These T cell receptor beta chains were read from a single sample in a study of PD-1 blockade in classical Hodgkin lymphoma. TCRdb's table, derived via immunoSEQ multiplex PCR, lists solely in-frame clones and lacks some. The data show about 93,000 clones, with 78% seen just once and over 8% held by the top ten. The sequencing here drew on peripheral blood mononuclear cells (PBMCs), taken before the fourth cycle of nivolumab. Source of these receptors: a human donor with classical Hodgkin lymphoma. Both conserved end residues are part of each CDR3. The order of the fields is D gene, clone size, J gene, V gene, CDR3 protein, CDR3 DNA. D genes are given only for firm matches. Size tells how often a clone was seen (once, few, many) or the class of an expanded clone, and some rows leave it out.

TRBD1	-	TRBJ1-5	TRBV2	CASSSSTGGNQPQHF	TGTGCCAGCAGTTCCTCTACAGGGGGCAATCAGCCCCAGCATTTT
-	-	TRBJ1-2	TRBV10-3	CAIHQGLNYGYTF	TGTGCCATCCATCAGGGGTTGAACTATGGCTACACCTTC
-	few	TRBJ2-7	TRBV7-9	CASSLGAYEQYF	TGTGCCAGCAGCTTAGGAGCCTACGAGCAGTACTTC
-	-	TRBJ1-2	TRBV6-5	CASSYTTGFGYTF	TGTGCCAGCAGTTACACCACAGGGTTTGGCTACACCTTC
-	-	TRBJ2-3	TRBV12-5	CASGPRTATDTQYF	TGTGCTAGTGGTCCGCGGACAGCCACAGATACGCAGTATTTT
-	-	TRBJ2-5	TRBV18	CASSPRQSQETQYF	TGTGCCAGCTCACCGCGACAGAGCCAAGAGACCCAGTACTTC
TRBD1	few	TRBJ1-5	TRBV5-1	CASSTGTGGQPQHF	TGCGCCAGCAGTACCGGGACAGGGGGCCAGCCCCAGCATTTT
-	-	TRBJ2-7	TRBV6-5	CASSYSWQGGYEQYF	TGTGCCAGCAGTTACTCGTGGCAGGGGGGCTACGAGCAGTACTTC
TRBD1	-	TRBJ2-7	TRBV6-5	CASRGTALQEQYF	TGTGCCAGCAGGGGGACAGCGCTTCAGGAGCAGTACTTC
-	-	TRBJ2-3	TRBV29-1	CSGGGAADTQYF	TGCAGCGGGGGGGGCGCAGCAGATACGCAGTATTTT
-	-	TRBJ1-6	TRBV6-6	CASSYRPANSPLHF	TGTGCCAGCAGTTACCGACCCGCAAATTCACCCCTCCACTTT
-	-	TRBJ2-2	TRBV18	CASSPPSRGNTGELFF	TGTGCCAGCTCACCACCGTCCAGGGGAAACACCGGGGAGCTGTTTTTT
TRBD1	-	TRBJ2-5	TRBV5-1	CASSLGTGKATQYF	TGCGCCAGCAGCTTGGGGACAGGGAAGGCGACCCAGTACTTC
-	once	TRBJ1-1	TRBV18	CASSPGRNTEAFF	TGTGCCAGCTCACCGGGCAGGAACACTGAAGCTTTCTTT
-	few	TRBJ2-1	TRBV9	CASSILSGFYNEQFF	TGTGCCAGCAGCATACTCTCCGGGTTCTACAATGAGCAGTTCTTC
-	-	TRBJ2-3	TRBV7-8	CASSLGFLGGVGGTDTQYF	TGTGCCAGCAGCTTAGGGTTCCTTGGCGGGGTCGGGGGCACAGATACGCAGTATTTT
-	-	TRBJ2-5	TRBV18	CASSPIPQETQYF	TGTGCCAGCTCACCAATACCCCAAGAGACCCAGTACTTC
TRBD2	-	TRBJ2-1	TRBV7-3	CASSVSGTSNEQFF	TGTGCCAGCAGCGTAAGCGGGACTAGCAATGAGCAGTTCTTC
TRBD1	-	TRBJ1-6	TRBV7-2	CASSRRDSYNSPLHF	TGTGCCAGCAGCCGTCGGGACAGCTATAATTCACCCCTCCACTTT
TRBD1	once	TRBJ1-2	TRBV18	CASSPGTGGESGYTF	TGTGCCAGCTCACCGGGGACAGGGGGCGAGAGTGGCTACACCTTC
-	once	TRBJ1-1	TRBV11-3	CASSQDGNTEAFF	TGTGCCAGCAGCCAAGACGGTAACACTGAAGCTTTCTTT
-	-	TRBJ2-3	TRBV9	CASSVEWGTDTQYF	TGTGCCAGCAGCGTAGAGTGGGGCACAGATACGCAGTATTTT
-	-	TRBJ1-5	TRBV5-6	CASSYWPRDTLYSNQPQHF	TGTGCCAGCAGCTACTGGCCCCGGGACACACTCTATAGCAATCAGCCCCAGCATTTT
-	-	TRBJ2-5	TRBV4-2	CASGTRGEGQETQYF	TGTGCCAGTGGAACCAGGGGTGAAGGCCAAGAGACCCAGTACTTC
-	-	TRBJ2-2	TRBV19	CASGLIQGTGELFF	TGTGCCAGTGGACTAATACAGGGCACCGGGGAGCTGTTTTTT
TRBD1	-	TRBJ2-7	TRBV5-1	CASSFDRVLNEQYF	TGCGCCAGCAGCTTTGACAGGGTGCTAAACGAGCAGTACTTC
TRBD2	-	TRBJ2-1	TRBV30	CAWGRRLAGVNEQFF	TGTGCCTGGGGTCGACGACTAGCGGGAGTTAATGAGCAGTTCTTC
-	-	TRBJ2-5	TRBV7-7	CASSFNRDTQETQYF	TGTGCTAGCAGCTTTAATCGGGACACCCAAGAGACCCAGTACTTC
-	few	TRBJ1-2	TRBV5-4	CASSWGRGPNYGYTF	TGTGCCAGCAGCTGGGGGCGGGGGCCGAACTATGGCTACACCTTC
-	-	TRBJ2-7	TRBV28	CASSLWYEQYF	TGTGCCAGCAGTTTATGGTACGAGCAGTACTTC
TRBD2	few	TRBJ2-7	TRBV7-9	CASSFWTSGSGEQYF	TGTGCCAGCAGCTTTTGGACTAGCGGGAGTGGCGAGCAGTACTTC
-	-	TRBJ1-1	TRBV30	CAWSPRVDTEAFF	TGTGCCTGGAGTCCCAGGGTTGACACTGAAGCTTTCTTT
TRBD2	-	TRBJ2-1	TRBV14	CASSQEVRTSAFF	TGTGCCAGCAGCCAAGAGGTGCGGACTAGCGCCTTCTTC
-	-	TRBJ2-1	TRBV11-1	CASSSGRASYNEQFF	TGTGCCAGCAGCTCCGGACGAGCCTCCTACAATGAGCAGTTCTTC
-	few	TRBJ2-3	TRBV9	CASSVESSTDTQYF	TGTGCCAGCAGCGTAGAGTCGAGCACAGATACGCAGTATTTT
TRBD1	-	TRBJ1-6	TRBV5-1	CASSLQGANSPLHF	TGCGCCAGCAGCTTGCAGGGGGCTAATTCACCCCTCCACTTT
-	-	TRBJ1-5	TRBV4-1	CASSQQGGNQPQHF	TGCGCCAGCAGCCAACAGGGCGGCAATCAGCCCCAGCATTTT
-	-	TRBJ2-2	TRBV25-1	CASSWGEANTGELFF	TGTGCCAGCAGTTGGGGCGAGGCGAACACCGGGGAGCTGTTTTTT
TRBD2	-	TRBJ2-3	TRBV4-1	CASSQGSGRASGRSDTQYF	TGCGCCAGCAGCCAGGGCTCTGGGCGGGCTAGCGGGAGATCCGATACGCAGTATTTT
TRBD1	-	TRBJ1-1	TRBV6-5	CASSYNRGPNTEAFF	TGTGCCAGCAGTTATAACAGGGGACCGAACACTGAAGCTTTCTTT
TRBD2	once	TRBJ2-4	TRBV5-4	CASSPGTTQNIQYF	TGTGCCAGCAGCCCCGGGACTACCCAAAACATTCAGTACTTC
-	-	TRBJ1-1	TRBV4-3	CASSQVSGTEAFF	TGCGCCAGCAGCCAAGTTTCGGGCACTGAAGCTTTCTTT
TRBD2	few	TRBJ2-7	TRBV30	CAWSATSGRALDEQYF	TGTGCCTGGAGTGCAACTAGCGGGAGGGCCCTCGACGAGCAGTACTTC
-	-	TRBJ1-1	TRBV4-1	CASSQEPGLRNTEAFF	TGCGCCAGCAGCCAAGAACCGGGGCTTAGGAACACTGAAGCTTTCTTT
-	-	TRBJ1-2	TRBV4-2	CASSQDLRTSNYGYTF	TGTGCCAGCAGCCAAGATCTTAGGACCTCTAACTATGGCTACACCTTC
-	-	TRBJ2-2	TRBV9	CASSLVRAKDTGELFF	TGTGCCAGCAGCCTTGTGAGGGCAAAGGACACCGGGGAGCTGTTTTTT
-	-	TRBJ2-7	TRBV11-3	CASSLGPTLTYEQYF	TGTGCCAGCAGCTTAGGCCCCACACTTACCTACGAGCAGTACTTC
-	-	TRBJ2-7	TRBV5-1	CASSLTGTLLEQYF	TGCGCCAGCAGCTTAACCGGGACCCTTCTCGAGCAGTACTTC
-	medium-sized	TRBJ1-1	TRBV29-1	CSVANTEAFF	TGCAGCGTTGCGAATACTGAAGCTTTCTTT
TRBD2	once	TRBJ2-2	TRBV27	CASTRGGRLNTGELFF	TGTGCCAGCACCCGGGGAGGGCGGCTGAACACCGGGGAGCTGTTTTTT
-	-	TRBJ2-7	TRBV5-1	CASSSGSSYEQYF	TGCGCCAGCAGCTCGGGGAGCTCCTACGAGCAGTACTTC
-	-	TRBJ2-3	TRBV6-1	CASSEAGRFIDTQYF	TGTGCCAGCAGTGAAGCGGGCAGGTTCATAGATACGCAGTATTTT
TRBD2	-	TRBJ2-3	TRBV7-8	CASSQTLRGGHRADTQYF	TGTGCCAGCAGCCAGACTCTGCGGGGGGGCCATCGCGCAGATACGCAGTATTTT